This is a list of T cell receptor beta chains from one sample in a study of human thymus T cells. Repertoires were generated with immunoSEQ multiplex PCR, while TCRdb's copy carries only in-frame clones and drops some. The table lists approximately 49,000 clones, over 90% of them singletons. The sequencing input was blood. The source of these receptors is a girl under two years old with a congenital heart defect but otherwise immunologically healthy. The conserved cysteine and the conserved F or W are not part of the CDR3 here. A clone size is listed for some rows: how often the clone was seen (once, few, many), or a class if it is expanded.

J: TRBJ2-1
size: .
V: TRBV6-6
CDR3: ASSRTRALNEQF

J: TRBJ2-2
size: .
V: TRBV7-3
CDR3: ASSLFFQGDTGELF

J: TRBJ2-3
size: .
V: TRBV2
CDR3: ASSEFYRSSGTTDTQY

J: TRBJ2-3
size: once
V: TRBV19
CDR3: ASSAAFNRVSDTQY

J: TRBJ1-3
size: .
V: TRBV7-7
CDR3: ASSRRDRISGNTIY

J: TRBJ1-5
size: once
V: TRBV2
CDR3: ASSAEGGNQPQH

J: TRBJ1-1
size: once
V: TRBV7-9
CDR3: ASSFGRNTEAF

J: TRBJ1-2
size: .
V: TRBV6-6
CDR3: ASSYSGGKANYGYT

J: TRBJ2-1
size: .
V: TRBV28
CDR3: ASRDSGTSVYNEQF

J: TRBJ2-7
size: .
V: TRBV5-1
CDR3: ASSSNPQQSYEQY

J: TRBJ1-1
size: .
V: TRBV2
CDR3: ASSGVRLEAF

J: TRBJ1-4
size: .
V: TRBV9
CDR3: ASRGTGEEKLF

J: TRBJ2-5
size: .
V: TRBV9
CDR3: ASSVRDRGLETQY

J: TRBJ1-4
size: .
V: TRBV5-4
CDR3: ATNRDR

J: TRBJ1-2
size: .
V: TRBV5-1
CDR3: ASSQVDSGRYGYT

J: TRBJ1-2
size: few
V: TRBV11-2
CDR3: ASSRGGANYGYT

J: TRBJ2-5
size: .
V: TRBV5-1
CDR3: ASSLGGRETQY

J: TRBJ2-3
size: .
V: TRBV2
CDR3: ASSGFRTDTQY

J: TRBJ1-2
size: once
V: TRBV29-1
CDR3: SVESGWGYT

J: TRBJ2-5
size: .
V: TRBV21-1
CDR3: ASSNRASWETQY

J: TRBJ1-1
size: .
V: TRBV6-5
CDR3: ASSPLLGDPTEAF

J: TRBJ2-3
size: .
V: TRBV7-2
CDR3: ASSRGLPGDTQY

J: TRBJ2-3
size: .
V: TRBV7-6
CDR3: ASSHDRYTDTQY

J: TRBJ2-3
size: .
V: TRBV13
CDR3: ASSSRMGTGRSTDTQY

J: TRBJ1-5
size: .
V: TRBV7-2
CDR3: ASSLSSFFSQPQH

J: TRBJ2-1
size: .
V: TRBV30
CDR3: AWSVTSRSYNEQF

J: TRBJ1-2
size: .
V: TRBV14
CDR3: ASSQGSGYGYT

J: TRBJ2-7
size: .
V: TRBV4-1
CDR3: ASSQTGPPSYEQY

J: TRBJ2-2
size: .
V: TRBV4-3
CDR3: ASSQEGPGAVTGELF

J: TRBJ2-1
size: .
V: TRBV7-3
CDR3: ASSRGPLYNEQF

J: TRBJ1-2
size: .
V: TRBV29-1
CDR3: SASGVADGYT

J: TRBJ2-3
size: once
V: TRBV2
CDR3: ASSYVHSRASTDTQY

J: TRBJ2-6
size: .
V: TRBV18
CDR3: ASSPLLAGGSGANVLT

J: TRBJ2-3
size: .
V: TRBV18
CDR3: ASSWTSGSTDTQY